The present entry profiles one TCR beta chain with its context. This entry belongs to a study of blood T cell repertoires in COVID-19. Whole-study context: T cells, B-cell-depleted T cells, or PBMCs supplied cDNA or gDNA.

In the original processing: Using reference gene primer amplification, nucleated cell counts were estimated. This table comes from immunoSEQ multiplex PCR, and its TCRdb copy is limited to in-frame clones, with some not included. V, J and clone size are taken as reported in that table, and D and trimming were inferred from the DNA itself. The sample records about 120,000 clones, roughly 80% being singletons. CDR1 is SEHNR and CDR2 is FQNEAQ in the germline V gene (reference sequence). This CDR3 is built from 13 residues. V lost 4 bases to trimming and J lost 2 bases; unmatched junction nucleotides: 2.

The specimen was peripheral blood. The rearrangement links TRBV7-9 to TRBJ2-7; 7 nucleotides align to TRBD1. This sequence was found in a man in his 70s with acute or convalescent COVID-19. This CDR3 reads CASSWDRTYEQYF. The CDR3 nucleotides are TGTGCCAGCAGCTGGGACAGAACCTACGAGCAGTACTTC.